This T cell receptor (beta chain) appears in the sequencing data of a study of tumor and adjacent non-tumor tissue in lung cancer. Study in general: Patients comprised roughly 12 adenocarcinoma, a couple of squamous cell carcinoma and 1 small cell lung cancer. Regarding the study as a whole: Normal lung showed higher cumulative top 100 clone frequency than tumor.

Germline V gives CDR1 SGHNT, CDR2 YYREEE (reference sequence). Unmatched junction bases numbered 8, after V lost 0 bases and J lost 5 bases. This CDR3 has 16 amino acids. No cell sorting was done before RNA was extracted from the tissue. The normal lung tissue was taken more than 3 cm from the tumor edge. Chemotherapy-naive patients with new lung cancer underwent thoracic surgery in China, August–November 2014. TCRbeta libraries were built with three rounds of nested PCR, modified from ARM-PCR. One entry per CDR3 protein, called by TCRdb with MiXCR from the multiplex PCR reads. The data show tens of thousands of distinct CDR3 sequences, 76% seen once. A note on this clonotype: Its matching antigen is unknown. The CDR3 end shows no conserved phenylalanine or tryptophan, and so a read error is likely.

Sequenced sample: distant non-tumor lung tissue. This receptor was obtained from a man aged 70 or older with non-small cell lung cancer. The chain employs TRBV5-4 and TRBJ2-5, with 9 bases fitting TRBD2. This CDR3 is CASSLGSGSVWETQYL. In DNA, the CDR3 is TGTGCCAGCAGCTTGGGTAGCGGGAGTGTTTGGGAGACCCAGTACTTA.